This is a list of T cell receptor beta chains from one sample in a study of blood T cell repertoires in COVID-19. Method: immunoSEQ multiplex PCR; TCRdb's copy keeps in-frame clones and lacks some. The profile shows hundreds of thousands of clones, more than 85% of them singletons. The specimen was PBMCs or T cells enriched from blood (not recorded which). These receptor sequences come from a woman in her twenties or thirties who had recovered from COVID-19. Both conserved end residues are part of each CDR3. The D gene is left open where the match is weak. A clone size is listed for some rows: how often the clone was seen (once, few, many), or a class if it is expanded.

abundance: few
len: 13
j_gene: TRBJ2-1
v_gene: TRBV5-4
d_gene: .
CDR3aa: CASSLNQFNEQFF
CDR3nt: TGTGCCAGCAGCTTGAATCAGTTCAATGAGCAGTTCTTC

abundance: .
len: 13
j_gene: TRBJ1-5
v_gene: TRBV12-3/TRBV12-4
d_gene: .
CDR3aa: CASRLGGNQPQHF
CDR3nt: TGTGCCAGCCGTTTGGGGGGGAATCAGCCCCAGCATTTT

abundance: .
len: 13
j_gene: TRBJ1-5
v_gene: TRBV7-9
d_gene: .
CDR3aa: CASSINEYQPQHF
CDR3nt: TGTGCCAGCAGCATAAATGAGTATCAGCCCCAGCATTTT

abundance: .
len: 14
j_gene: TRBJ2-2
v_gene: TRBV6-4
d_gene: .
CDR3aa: CASSTGSPTGELFF
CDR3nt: TGTGCCAGCAGCACAGGGAGTCCCACCGGGGAGCTGTTTTTT

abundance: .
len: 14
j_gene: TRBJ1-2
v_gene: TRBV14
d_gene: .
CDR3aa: CASSRTRGPYGYTF
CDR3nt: TGTGCCAGCAGCCGAACAAGGGGCCCCTATGGCTACACCTTC

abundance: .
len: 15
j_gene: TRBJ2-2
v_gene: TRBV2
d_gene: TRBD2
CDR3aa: CASKAGNGYTGELFF
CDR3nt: TGTGCCAGCAAAGCGGGGAATGGTTACACCGGGGAGCTGTTTTTT

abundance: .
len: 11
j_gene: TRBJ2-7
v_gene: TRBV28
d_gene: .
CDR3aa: CASTARDEQYF
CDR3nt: TGTGCCAGCACAGCGCGGGACGAGCAGTACTTC

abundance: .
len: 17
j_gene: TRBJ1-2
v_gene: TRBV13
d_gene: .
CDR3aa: CASSEVSGSITNYGYTF
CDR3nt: TGTGCCAGCAGTGAGGTTTCGGGGTCGATCACTAACTATGGCTACACCTTC

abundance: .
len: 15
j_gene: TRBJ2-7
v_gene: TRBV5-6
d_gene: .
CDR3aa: CASSSHRLTSYEQYF
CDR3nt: TGTGCCAGCAGCTCACACCGGTTGACTAGCTACGAGCAGTACTTC

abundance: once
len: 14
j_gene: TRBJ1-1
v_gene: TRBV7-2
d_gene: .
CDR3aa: CASSVGHAYAEAFF
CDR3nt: TGTGCCAGCAGCGTGGGACACGCTTACGCTGAAGCTTTCTTT

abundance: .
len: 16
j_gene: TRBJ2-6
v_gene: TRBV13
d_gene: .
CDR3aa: CASSLVQVPGANVLTF
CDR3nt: TGTGCCAGCAGCTTAGTGCAGGTCCCCGGGGCCAACGTCCTGACTTTC

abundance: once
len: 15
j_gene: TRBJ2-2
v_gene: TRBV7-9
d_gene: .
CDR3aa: CASRATLANTGELFF
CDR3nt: TGTGCCAGCAGGGCAACACTAGCGAACACCGGGGAGCTGTTTTTT

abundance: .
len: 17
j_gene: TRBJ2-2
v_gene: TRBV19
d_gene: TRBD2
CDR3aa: CASSGQRTSGVTGELFF
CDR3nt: TGTGCCAGTAGTGGCCAAAGGACTAGCGGAGTTACCGGGGAGCTGTTTTTT

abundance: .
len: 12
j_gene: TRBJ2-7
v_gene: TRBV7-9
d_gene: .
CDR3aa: CASSLESAGQYF
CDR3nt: TGTGCCAGCAGCTTAGAATCGGCGGGCCAGTACTTC

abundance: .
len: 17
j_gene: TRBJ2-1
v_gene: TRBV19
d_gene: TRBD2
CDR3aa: CASSIYLAGGTYNEQFF
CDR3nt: TGTGCCAGTAGTATCTACCTAGCGGGAGGTACGTACAATGAGCAGTTCTTC

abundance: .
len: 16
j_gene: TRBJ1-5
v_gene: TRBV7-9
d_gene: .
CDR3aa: CASSSHGGTMTQPQHF
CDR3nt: TGTGCCAGCAGCTCCCACGGCGGGACCATGACTCAGCCCCAGCATTTT

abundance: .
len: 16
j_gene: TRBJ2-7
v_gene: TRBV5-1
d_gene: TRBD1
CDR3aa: CASSLAPTGTAYEQYF
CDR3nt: TGCGCCAGCAGCTTGGCACCAACCGGGACAGCGTACGAGCAGTACTTC

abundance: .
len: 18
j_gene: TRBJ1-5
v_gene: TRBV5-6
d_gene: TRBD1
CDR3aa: CASSQTRMTGVGNQPQHF
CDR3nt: TGTGCCAGCAGCCAGACGAGGATGACAGGGGTCGGCAATCAGCCCCAGCATTTT

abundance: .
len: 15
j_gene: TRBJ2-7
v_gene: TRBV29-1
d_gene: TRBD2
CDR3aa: CSVSSTSGRAYEQYF
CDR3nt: TGCAGCGTTTCCTCAACTAGCGGGAGAGCCTACGAGCAGTACTTC

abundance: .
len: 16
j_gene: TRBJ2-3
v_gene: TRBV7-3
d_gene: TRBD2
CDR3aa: CASSLASGGFTDTQYF
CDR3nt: TGTGCCAGCAGCCTCGCTAGCGGGGGGTTCACAGATACGCAGTATTTT

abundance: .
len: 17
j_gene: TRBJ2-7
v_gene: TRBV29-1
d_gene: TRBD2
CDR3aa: CSVGSPQLAGGPYEQYF
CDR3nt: TGCAGCGTTGGATCCCCGCAACTAGCGGGAGGGCCTTACGAGCAGTACTTC

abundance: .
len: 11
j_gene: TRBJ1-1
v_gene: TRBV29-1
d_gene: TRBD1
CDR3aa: CSVPDRGHAFF
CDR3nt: TGCAGCGTACCGGACAGGGGGCACGCTTTCTTT

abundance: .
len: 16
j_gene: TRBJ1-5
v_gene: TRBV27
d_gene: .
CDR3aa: CASSLSAGARSQPQHF
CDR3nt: TGTGCCAGCAGTTTATCGGCAGGGGCAAGAAGTCAGCCCCAGCATTTT

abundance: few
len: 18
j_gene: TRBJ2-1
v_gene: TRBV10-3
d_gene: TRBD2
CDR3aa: CAISERLAGGYSYNEQFF
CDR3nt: TGTGCCATCAGTGAGAGGCTAGCGGGGGGCTACTCCTACAATGAGCAGTTCTTC

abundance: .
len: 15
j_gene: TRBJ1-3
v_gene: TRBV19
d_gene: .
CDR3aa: CASSFTRGIGNTIYF
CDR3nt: TGTGCCAGTAGCTTCACTCGGGGGATCGGAAACACCATATATTTT

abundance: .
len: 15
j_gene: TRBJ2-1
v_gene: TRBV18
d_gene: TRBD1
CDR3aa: CASSRPGQGVGEQFF
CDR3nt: TGTGCCAGCTCACGACCAGGACAGGGGGTCGGGGAGCAGTTCTTC

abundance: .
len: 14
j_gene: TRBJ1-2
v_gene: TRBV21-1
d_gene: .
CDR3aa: CASSNVRGFYGYTF
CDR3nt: TGTGCCAGCAGCAATGTCAGGGGTTTCTATGGCTACACCTTC

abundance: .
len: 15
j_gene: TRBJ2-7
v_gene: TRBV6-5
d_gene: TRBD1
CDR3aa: CASRTLRGRLGEQYF
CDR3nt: TGTGCCAGCAGAACCCTCAGGGGGCGACTAGGCGAGCAGTACTTC

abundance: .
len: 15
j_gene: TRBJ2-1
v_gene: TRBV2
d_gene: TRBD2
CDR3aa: CASMRETSSYNEQFF
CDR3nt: TGTGCCAGCATGAGGGAGACTAGCAGTTACAATGAGCAGTTCTTC

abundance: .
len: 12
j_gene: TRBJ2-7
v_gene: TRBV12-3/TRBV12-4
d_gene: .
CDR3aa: CASSLTGYEQYF
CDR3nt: TGTGCCAGCAGTTTGACTGGATACGAGCAGTACTTC

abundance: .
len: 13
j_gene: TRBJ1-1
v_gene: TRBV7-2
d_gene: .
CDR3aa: CASSLFSVREAFF
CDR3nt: TGTGCCAGCAGCTTATTCTCGGTACGAGAAGCTTTCTTT

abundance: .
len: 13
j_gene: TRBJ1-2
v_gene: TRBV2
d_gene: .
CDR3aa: CASSGTANYGYTF
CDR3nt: TGTGCCAGCAGTGGGACAGCTAACTATGGCTACACCTTC

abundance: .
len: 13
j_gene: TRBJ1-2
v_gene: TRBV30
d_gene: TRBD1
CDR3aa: CAWSVGTGVGYTF
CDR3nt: TGTGCCTGGAGTGTGGGGACAGGGGTTGGCTACACCTTC

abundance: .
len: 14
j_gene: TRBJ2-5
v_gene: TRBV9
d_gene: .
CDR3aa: CASSVGLAQETQYF
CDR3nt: TGTGCCAGCAGCGTCGGGTTAGCGCAAGAGACCCAGTACTTC

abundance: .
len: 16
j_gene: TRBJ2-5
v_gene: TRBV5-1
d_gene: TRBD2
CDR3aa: CASSLGTSGLGVTQYF
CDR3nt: TGCGCCAGCAGCCTCGGGACTAGCGGCCTTGGAGTGACCCAGTACTTC

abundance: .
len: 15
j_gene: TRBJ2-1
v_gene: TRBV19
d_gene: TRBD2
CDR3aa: CASSNGGGPYNEQFF
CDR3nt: TGTGCCAGTAGTAACGGCGGGGGTCCCTACAATGAGCAGTTCTTC

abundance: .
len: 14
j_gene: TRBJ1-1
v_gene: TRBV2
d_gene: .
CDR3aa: CASEVLARNTEAFF
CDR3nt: TGTGCCAGCGAGGTTTTGGCCAGGAACACTGAAGCTTTCTTT

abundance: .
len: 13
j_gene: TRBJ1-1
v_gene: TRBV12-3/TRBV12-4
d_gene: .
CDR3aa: CASRLGWNTEAFF
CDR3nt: TGTGCCAGCAGACTAGGGTGGAACACTGAAGCTTTCTTT

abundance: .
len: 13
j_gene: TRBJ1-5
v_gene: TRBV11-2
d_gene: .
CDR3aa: CASSLDRNQPQHF
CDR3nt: TGTGCCAGCAGCTTAGACAGAAATCAGCCCCAGCATTTT

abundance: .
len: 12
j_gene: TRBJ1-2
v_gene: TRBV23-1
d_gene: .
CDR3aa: CASSRREGGYTF
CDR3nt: TGCGCCAGCAGTCGTCGGGAGGGGGGCTACACCTTC

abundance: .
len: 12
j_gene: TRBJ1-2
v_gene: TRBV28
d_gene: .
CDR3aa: CASRTTNYGYTF
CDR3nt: TGTGCCAGCAGGACAACGAACTATGGCTACACCTTC

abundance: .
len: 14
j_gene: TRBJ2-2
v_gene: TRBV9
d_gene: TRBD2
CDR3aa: CASSDPRGGGELFF
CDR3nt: TGTGCCAGCAGTGATCCCCGGGGGGGCGGGGAGCTGTTTTTT

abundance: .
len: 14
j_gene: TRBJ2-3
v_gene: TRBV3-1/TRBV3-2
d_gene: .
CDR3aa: CASSQGSGADTQYF
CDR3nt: TGTGCCAGCAGCCAAGGCTCGGGGGCAGATACGCAGTATTTT

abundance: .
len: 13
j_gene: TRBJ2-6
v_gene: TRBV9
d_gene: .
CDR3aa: CATRRAGANVLTF
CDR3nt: TGTGCCACCCGACGGGCTGGGGCCAACGTCCTGACTTTC

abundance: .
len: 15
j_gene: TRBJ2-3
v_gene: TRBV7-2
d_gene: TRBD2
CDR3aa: CASSLVAGMTDTQYF
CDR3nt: TGTGCCAGCAGCCTCGTAGCGGGAATGACAGATACGCAGTATTTT

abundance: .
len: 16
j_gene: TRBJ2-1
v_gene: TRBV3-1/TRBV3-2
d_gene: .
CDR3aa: CASSLTAAPSYNEQFF
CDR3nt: TGTGCCAGCAGCCTAACAGCGGCACCCTCCTACAATGAGCAGTTCTTC

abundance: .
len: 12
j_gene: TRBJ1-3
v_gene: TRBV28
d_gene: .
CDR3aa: CASSSQDWTIYF
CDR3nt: TGTGCCAGCAGTTCCCAGGACTGGACCATATATTTT

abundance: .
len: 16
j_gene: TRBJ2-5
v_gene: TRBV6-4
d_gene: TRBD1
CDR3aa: CASSTPGTGLKETQYF
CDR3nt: TGTGCCAGCAGTACCCCCGGGACAGGGTTGAAAGAGACCCAGTACTTC

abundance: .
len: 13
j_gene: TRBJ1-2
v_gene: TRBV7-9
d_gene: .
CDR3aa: CASSLAAGHGYTF
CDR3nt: TGTGCCAGCAGCTTAGCGGCGGGCCATGGCTACACCTTC

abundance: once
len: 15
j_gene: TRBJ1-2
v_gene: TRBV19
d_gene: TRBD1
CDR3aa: CASSIVGQLNYGYTF
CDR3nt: TGTGCCAGTAGTATCGTGGGACAGCTTAACTATGGCTACACCTTC

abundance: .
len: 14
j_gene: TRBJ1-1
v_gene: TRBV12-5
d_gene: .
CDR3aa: CASGLVPGFTEAFF
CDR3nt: TGTGCTAGTGGTTTGGTACCAGGATTCACTGAAGCTTTCTTT

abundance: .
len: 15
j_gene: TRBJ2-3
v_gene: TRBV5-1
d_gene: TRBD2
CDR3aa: CASSSSGSRGDTQYF
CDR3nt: TGCGCCAGCAGCTCTAGCGGCTCAAGGGGAGATACGCAGTATTTT

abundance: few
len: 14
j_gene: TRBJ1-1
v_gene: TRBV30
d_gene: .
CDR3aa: CAWSVLGHGTEAFF
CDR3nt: TGTGCCTGGAGTGTACTGGGCCACGGCACTGAAGCTTTCTTT